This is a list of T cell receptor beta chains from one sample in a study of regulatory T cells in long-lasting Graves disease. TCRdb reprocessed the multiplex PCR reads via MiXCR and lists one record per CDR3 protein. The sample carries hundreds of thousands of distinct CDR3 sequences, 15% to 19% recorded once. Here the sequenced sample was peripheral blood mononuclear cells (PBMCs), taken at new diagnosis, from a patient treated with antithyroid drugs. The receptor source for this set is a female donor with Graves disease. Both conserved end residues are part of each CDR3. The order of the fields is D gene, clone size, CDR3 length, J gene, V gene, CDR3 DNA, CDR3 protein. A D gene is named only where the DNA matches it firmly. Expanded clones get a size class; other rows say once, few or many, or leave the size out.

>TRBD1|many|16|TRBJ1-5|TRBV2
TGTGCCAGCAGTGAACCTGGACAGGGAAGCAATCAGCCCCAGCATTTT
CASSEPGQGSNQPQHF
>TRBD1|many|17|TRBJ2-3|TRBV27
TGTGCCAGCAGCTCCTACTTTCGGGACAGGGGCCCCACTACGCAGTATTTT
CASSSYFRDRGPTTQYF
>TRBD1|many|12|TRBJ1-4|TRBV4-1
TGCGCCAGCAGCCAGGACAGGGTGGGACTGTTTTTT
CASSQDRVGLFF
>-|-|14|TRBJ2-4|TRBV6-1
TGTGCCAGCCGCAGGGCGGGGACCGGGGGCATTCAGTACTTC
CASRRAGTGGIQYF
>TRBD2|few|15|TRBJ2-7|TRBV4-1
TGCGCCAGCAGCCAAGGACTAGCGGGGGCCTACGAGCAGTACTTC
CASSQGLAGAYEQYF
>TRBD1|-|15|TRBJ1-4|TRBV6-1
TGTGCCAGCGAGCAGGGGGCCTCATCTAATGAAAAACTGTTTTTT
CASEQGASSNEKLFF
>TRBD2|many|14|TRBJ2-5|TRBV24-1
TGTGCCACCAGTGACACTAGCGGGAGAGAGACCCAGTACTTC
CATSDTSGRETQYF
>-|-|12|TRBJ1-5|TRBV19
TGTGCCAGTAGTAACCTTGAACGGCCCCAGCATTTT
CASSNLERPQHF
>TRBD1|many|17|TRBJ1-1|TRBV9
TGTGCCAGCAGCGTACAGGGGGCTGGGTATGGTGAGACTGAAGCTTTCTTT
CASSVQGAGYGETEAFF
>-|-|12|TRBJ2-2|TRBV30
TGTGCCTGGAGGGCTGTCGCCGGGGAGCTGTTTTTT
CAWRAVAGELFF
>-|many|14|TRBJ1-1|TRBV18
TGCGCCAGCAGCCCGCGACAGGAGAACACTGAAGCTTTCTTT
CASSPRQENTEAFF
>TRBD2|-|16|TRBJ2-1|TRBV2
TGTGCCAGCAGCGCCTGGGCGGGAGTAATGGGCAATGAGCAGTTCTTC
CASSAWAGVMGNEQFF
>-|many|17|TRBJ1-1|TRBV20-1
TGCAGTATCGACAGCGGCGGGACGGTGAACATGAACACTGAAGCTTTCTTT
CSIDSGGTVNMNTEAFF
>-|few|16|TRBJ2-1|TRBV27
TGTGCCAGCAGTTTAAGAAGGGCTTCGTTCTACAATGAGCAGTTCTTC
CASSLRRASFYNEQFF
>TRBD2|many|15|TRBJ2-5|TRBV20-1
TGCAGTGCTAGACTAGGACTAGCGGAGAAAGAGACCCAGTACTTC
CSARLGLAEKETQYF
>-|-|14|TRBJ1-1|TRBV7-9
TGTGCCAGCAGCTTAGGGGCCATGAGCACTGAAGCTTTCTTT
CASSLGAMSTEAFF
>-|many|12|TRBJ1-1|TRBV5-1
TGCGCCATCATACAGGGCAAGACTGAAGCTTTCTTT
CAIIQGKTEAFF
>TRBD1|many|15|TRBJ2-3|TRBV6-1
TGTGCCAGCACCCGCAGGACAGGGGGGACAGATACGCAGTATTTT
CASTRRTGGTDTQYF
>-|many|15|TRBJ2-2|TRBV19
TGTGCCAGTAGTATACTGGGCAGGGGAGGCGGGGAGCTGTTTTTT
CASSILGRGGGELFF
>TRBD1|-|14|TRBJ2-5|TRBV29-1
TGCAGCGTTGATCAGGGACAGAAGGTTAAGACCCAGTACTTC
CSVDQGQKVKTQYF
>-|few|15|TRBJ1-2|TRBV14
TGTGCCAGCAGCCAGCTGGACCCTCCCTCTTATGGCTACACCTTC
CASSQLDPPSYGYTF
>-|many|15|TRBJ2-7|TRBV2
TGTGCCAGCAGTGACGCACAGGGCCTCTTCTACGAGCAGTACTTC
CASSDAQGLFYEQYF
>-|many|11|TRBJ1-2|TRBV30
TGTGCCTGGAGTCTAGGGCAGCCTTTAACCTTC
CAWSLGQPLTF
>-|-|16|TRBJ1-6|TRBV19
TGTGCCAGTAGTATTCTCCCAGCCTCAAGAGGTTCACCCCTCCACTTT
CASSILPASRGSPLHF
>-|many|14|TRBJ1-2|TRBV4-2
TGTGCCAGCTCTGTCGAATACGGGGGCGATGGCTACACCTTC
CASSVEYGGDGYTF
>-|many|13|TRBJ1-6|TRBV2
TGTGCCAGCAGTTTCGGCAGGAGTTCACCCCTCCACTTT
CASSFGRSSPLHF
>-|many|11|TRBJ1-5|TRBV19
TGTGCCAGTAGTATGGGCGAGCCCCAGCATTTT
CASSMGEPQHF
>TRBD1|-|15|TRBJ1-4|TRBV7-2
TGTGCCAGCAGCCCATGGACAGGACTTAATGAAAAACTGTTTTTT
CASSPWTGLNEKLFF
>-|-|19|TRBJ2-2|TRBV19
TGTGCCAGTAGTATAGTGGCCTATGGGGGCAGGGGACGTGCCGGGGAGCTGTTTTTT
CASSIVAYGGRGRAGELFF
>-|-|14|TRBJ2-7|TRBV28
TGTGCCAGCAGTGCCCCCGGGGGGCGGAACGAGCAGTACTTC
CASSAPGGRNEQYF
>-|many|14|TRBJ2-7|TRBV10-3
TGTGCCACCAGGTCCTCGGCAGTCTCCTACGAGCAGTACTTC
CATRSSAVSYEQYF
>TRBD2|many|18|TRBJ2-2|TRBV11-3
TGTGCCAGCAGCGCAAGCCGAGGACTAGCGGGCCTTCCTGGGGAGCTGTTTTTT
CASSASRGLAGLPGELFF